The clone carrying this T cell receptor (beta chain) was seen at least ten times. Its specificity is unknown. Investigators sourced around 2 micrograms of genomic DNA from cryopreserved PBMCs for TCR beta libraries. The assay was immunoSEQ multiplex PCR, and TCRdb's table has in-frame clones only and misses some. The data hold 50,000 to 70,000 clones, with 50% to 70% observed a single time. This specimen belongs to a study of cytotoxic CD8 clonotypes in ibrutinib-treated CLL. Findings of the study overall: Circulating CD8+ T-cell counts were tracked by baseline clonality, which exceeded that of age-matched healthy donors. Clonality increased with ibrutinib response but returned toward baseline at progression.

The material was PBMCs, obtained at disease progression, from a patient treated with ibrutinib. The TCR was taken from a human donor with chronic lymphocytic leukemia.

CDR3 residues: CASSQVFADRLFRNQPQHF. CDR3 DNA sequence: TGCGCCAGCAGCCAAGTCTTTGCTGATCGTCTATTTCGCAATCAGCCCCAGCATTTT. This sequence joins TRBV4-1 and TRBJ1-5; D ambiguous. The CDR3 spans 19 residues. V shed 1 base and J shed 2 bases, with 21 bases lying between them. In germline, CDR1 is MGHRA, CDR2 YSYEKL.